This T cell receptor (beta chain) was identified during a study of post-analysis software for immune sequencing data. General study points: The study found significantly lower normalized Chao1 diversity in multiple sclerosis patients than in controls. Strong co-clustering by F measure linked samples that shared a preparation batch. Controls had lower frequencies than patients of 4 or 5 TRBV segments, which included TRBV5-6, TRBV5-1 and TRBV20-1.

Every TCR beta cDNA library bore unique molecular identifiers. Each CDR3 protein gets one entry after TCRdb re-called the PCR reads with MiXCR. The sample includes over 150,000 distinct CDR3 sequences, around 36% of them seen just once. CDR1 and CDR2 from the germline V gene are SNHLY and FYNNEI. V lost 5 bases to trimming and J lost 3 bases; unmatched junction nucleotides: 7. The CDR3 spans 16 residues. This clonotype has a single count. Antigen specificity is unknown. The chain has TRBV2 and TRBJ2-5; TRBD1 agrees at 12 bases. The clonotype was recovered from a girl aged 10 to 17 with multiple sclerosis. The sequencing used blood, collected after autologous hematopoietic stem cell transplantation. The CDR3 reads CASSPRDRGPKETQYF. CDR3 bases: TGTGCCAGCAGTCCCCGGGACAGGGGGCCGAAAGAGACCCAGTACTTC.